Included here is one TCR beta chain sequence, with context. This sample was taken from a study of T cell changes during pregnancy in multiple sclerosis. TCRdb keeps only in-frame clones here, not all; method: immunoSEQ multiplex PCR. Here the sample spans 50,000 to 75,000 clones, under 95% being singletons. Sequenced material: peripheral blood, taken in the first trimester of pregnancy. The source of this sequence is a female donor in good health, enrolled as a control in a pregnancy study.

CDR3 region: CASSFGTGSNEKLFF. Written as DNA, the CDR3 is TGTGCCAGCAGCTTCGGGACAGGGTCTAATGAAAAACTGTTTTTT. This rearrangement joins TRBV7-8 to TRBJ1-4; the match to TRBD1 covers 9 bases. The CDR3 sequence is 15 residues long. V lost 3 bases, J lost 3 bases, and 2 bases stayed unmatched. The germline gives CDR1 SGHVS, CDR2 FQNEAQ.